A selection of T cell receptor beta chains follows, all from one sample in a study of neurological immune-mediated disorders. In TCRdb, the 5' RACE reads were re-called with MiXCR into one record per CDR3 protein. The profile shows tens of thousands of distinct CDR3 sequences, under 14% of them singletons. Sequences were obtained from CD4+ T cells from blood. These receptors all come from a young woman with HTLV-1-associated myelopathy (HAM/TSP). The CDR3 runs from the conserved cysteine through the conserved F or W. D genes are given only for firm matches. Each size is how often the clone was seen (once, few, many) or a class if it is expanded.

>many|NA|TRBV20-1|TRBJ2-2
CSAATLATGELFF
TGCAGTGCTGCTACCCTAGCGACCGGGGAGCTGTTTTTT
>many|NA|TRBV6-2/TRBV6-3|TRBJ2-3
CASRELGLFTDTQYF
TGTGCCAGCAGAGAACTGGGACTGTTCACAGATACGCAGTATTTT
>many|NA|TRBV7-2|TRBJ2-3
CASSWKTSDTQYF
TGTGCCAGCAGCTGGAAGACTAGTGATACGCAGTATTTT
>many|NA|TRBV5-1|TRBJ1-1
CASSLSRTANEAFF
TGCGCCAGCAGCTTGTCCCGGACAGCCAATGAAGCTTTCTTT
>many|NA|TRBV9|TRBJ2-6
CASNSASGANVLTF
TGTGCCAGCAACTCGGCCTCTGGGGCCAACGTCCTGACTTTC
>many|TRBD2|TRBV7-3|TRBJ2-1
CASSPDRGGTNEQFF
TGTGCCAGCAGCCCCGACCGCGGGGGGACCAATGAGCAGTTCTTC
>medium-sized|NA|TRBV2|TRBJ2-3
CASSTVPDTQYF
TGTGCCAGCTCCACAGTCCCAGATACGCAGTATTTT
>many|NA|TRBV7-9|TRBJ2-1
CASSSGPLTYNEQFF
TGTGCCAGCAGCTCGGGGCCGCTTACCTACAATGAGCAGTTCTTC
>many|NA|TRBV2|TRBJ1-5
CASREQGDQPQHF
TGTGCCAGCAGAGAACAGGGAGATCAGCCCCAGCATTTT
>many|NA|TRBV20-1|TRBJ2-3
CSASWATSTDTQYF
TGCAGTGCTAGCTGGGCCACTAGCACAGATACGCAGTATTTT
>many|TRBD1|TRBV5-1|TRBJ1-1
CASSIQGMGNTEAFF
TGCGCCAGCAGCATACAGGGGATGGGGAACACTGAAGCTTTCTTT